The 10 T cell receptor beta chains below come from one sample, sequenced in a study of blood T cell repertoires in COVID-19. The method was immunoSEQ multiplex PCR; TCRdb's version includes in-frame clones alone and lacks a portion of them. The sample has around 170,000 clones, 90% seen once. Sample: peripheral blood. All receptors derive from a man in his forties or fifties with acute or convalescent COVID-19.

This chain joins TRBV20-1 and TRBJ1-2, with TRBD1 matching over 7 bases. The CDR3 sequence is 13 residues long. The germline V gene encodes CDR1 DFQATT and CDR2 SNEGSKA (reference sequence). V gave up 3 bases and J gave up 4 bases; unmatched junction bases: 5. CDR3 protein: CSASDRVVYGYTF. The CDR3 DNA reads TGCAGTGCTAGTGACAGGGTGGTCTATGGCTACACCTTC.

The rearrangement joins TRBV6-6 to TRBJ1-1, with D hard to call. CDR3 length: 15 amino acids. Per germline, CDR1 MNHNY and CDR2 SVGAGI (reference sequence). Trimming left V 2 bases short and J 10 bases short, with 20 bases between. The CDR3 DNA follows: TGTGCCAGCAGTTACGGTATCCGGGTCATGGCGGTAGCTTTCTTT. Its protein is CASSYGIRVMAVAFF.

This chain joins TRBV27 and TRBJ2-3, with 11 bases that match TRBD2. The CDR3 spans 19 residues. The junction had 17 bases not matched to a gene; V was cut back by 6 bases and J by 3 bases. Germline CDR1 is MNHEY and CDR2 is SMNVEV (reference sequence). CDR3 amino acids: CASRRYETSGTLGTDTQYF. Here the CDR3 DNA reads TGTGCCAGCAGGAGGTACGAGACTAGCGGGACCCTCGGGACAGATACGCAGTATTTT.

The chain carries TRBV27 and TRBJ1-4; no definite D call. The CDR3 consists of 13 residues. V was pared by 0 bases and J by 8 bases, with 7 bases between. Germline loops: CDR1 MNHEY, CDR2 SMNVEV (reference sequence). The CDR3 DNA is TGTGCCAGCAGTTTATCGTCGGTGGAAAAACTGTTTTTT. Protein sequence: CASSLSSVEKLFF.

The chain joins TRBV7-2 to TRBJ2-1, with 7 nucleotides matching TRBD2. Per germline, CDR1 SGHTA and CDR2 FQGNSA. The trim removed 1 base at V and 4 bases at J, leaving 4 bases unmatched. The CDR3 loop spans 15 amino acids. The CDR3 DNA reads TGTGCCAGCAGCTTAGTTGGCGGGGGTTACAATGAGCAGTTCTTC. Its protein product is CASSLVGGGYNEQFF.

The chain recombines TRBV9 with TRBJ2-7, with a possible D match to TRBD2 (5 bases). Germline-derived CDR1 and CDR2 are SGDLS and YYNGEE. This CDR3 is 16 amino acids long. Trimming removed 0 bases at V and 0 bases at J, with 13 bases between. CDR3 in DNA: TGTGCCAGCAGCGTAGATCAGCGCGGGTCCTCCTACGAGCAGTACTTC. It translates to CASSVDQRGSSYEQYF.

The chain is built from TRBV10-2 and TRBJ2-7; maybe TRBD2 (6 bases). This CDR3 spans 15 amino acids. Germline CDR1 is WSHSY and CDR2 is SAAADI. Trimming stripped 6 bases from V and 0 bases from J, with 15 bases between. In DNA, the CDR3 is TGCGCCAGCAGCCTCAGCGCGGGACTCTCCTACGAGCAGTACTTC. Translating gives CASSLSAGLSYEQYF.

The chain combines TRBV18 with TRBJ2-7; D not certain. V lost 2 bases to trimming and J lost 3 bases, with 8 bases between them. The length of the CDR3 is 13 residues. Germline CDR1 and CDR2: KGHSH and LQKENI. CDR3 protein: CASSPSASYEQYF. The CDR3, as DNA: TGTGCCAGCTCACCATCCGCCAGCTACGAGCAGTACTTC.

The gene calls are TRBV7-2 and TRBJ2-5, with a tentative D call TRBD2 (6 bases). The CDR3 extends over 14 amino acids. Deletions cut 7 bases from V and 5 bases from J, with 17 bases between. Germline lookup yields CDR1 SGHTA and CDR2 FQGNSA. This CDR3 reads CASNSGLPLETQYF. The CDR3 nucleotides read TGTGCCAGCAATAGTGGACTACCCTTGGAGACCCAGTACTTC.

The rearrangement joins TRBV18 to TRBJ2-7, with D possibly TRBD2 on 7 matching bases. V dropped 2 bases and J dropped 4 bases, with 12 bases sitting between them. CDR1 KGHSH and CDR2 LQKENI come from the germline V gene. The CDR3 is 14 residues long. The CDR3 region has the DNA TGTGCCAGCTCACCATTACAGGGAGGGTACGAGCAGTACTTC. Encoded protein: CASSPLQGGYEQYF.